This T cell receptor (beta chain) derives from a study of OX40 agonist ivuxolimab in advanced cancers. Looking at the study overall: Ivuxolimab was a fully human IgG2 agonistic monoclonal antibody targeting the costimulatory receptor OX40 (CD134). Intravenous ivuxolimab was administered to patients every 2 weeks at six dose levels: 0.01, 0.1, 0.3, 1.5, 3 and 10 mg/kg. Among the 52 dose-escalation patients, around 20 had hepatocellular carcinoma, around 15 melanoma, 9 renal cell carcinoma and 9 head and neck cancer. The dose-escalation cohort was 82.7% male with a mean age of around 62 years, ranging from about 23 to 85. Prior anti-PD-1, anti-PD-L1 or anti-CTLA-4 therapy was permitted, and 40% of dose-escalation patients had received checkpoint inhibitors. Partial responses occurred in three dose-escalation patients, of whom one had hepatocellular carcinoma and two had cutaneous melanoma. Peripheral TCRbeta sequencing was intended to test whether TCR sequence diversity was altered and clonal T-cell expansion was caused by ivuxolimab. The monotherapy dose-escalation portion (N of about 50 patients) of the phase I ivuxolimab trial is reported in the paper.

The trial excluded patients who had a history of autoimmune disease or who were on systemic immunosuppression. Peripheral blood for TCR sequencing was collected from all dose cohorts at baseline, on cycle 4 day 1, and on cycle 7 day 1. Samples came from an open-label, multicenter, first-in-human phase I dose-escalation trial of ivuxolimab. The trial enrolled adults with locally advanced or metastatic head and neck squamous cell, hepatocellular, melanoma or renal cell carcinoma. Before TCR sequencing, CD4+ T cells and CD8+ T cells were sorted from peripheral blood as separate populations. For sequencing of the TCRbeta CDR3 region, genomic DNA was extracted from the sorted cells. TCRbeta CDR3 regions were sequenced using the immunoSEQ Assay. Not all clones reach the TCRdb copy of this immuneACCESS table, which keeps in-frame sequences only. Checked studies attribute under half of the gap to unresolved V genes and leave the rest unexplained. For this sample there are about 66,000 clones; around 80% appear just once. The top ten hold roughly 6.3% of the sample.

On this clone: What antigen it recognizes has not been identified. Nothing much larger sits one base from this clone, and base qualities are not available.

Deletion took 1 base off V and 8 bases off J, with a span of 9 bases between the germline ends. CDR1 and CDR2, per the germline V gene, are SGHVS and FNYEAQ. The CDR3 numbers 13 residues from cysteine through phenylalanine. Just CDR3 DNA is preserved here, 39 bases in frame from base 1. Results and caveats for the whole study, not just this receptor: Low levels of normalized T-cell clonal expansion were also seen in some patients who did not respond. At doses from 0.1 to 3.0 mg/kg, clonal expansion was seen in both CD4+ and CD8+ blood T cells between baseline and week 6. In the 0.1-3.0 mg/kg groups, partial responders had among the lowest normalized peripheral clonal expansion, particularly in CD8+ T cells. The antigen specificity of the peripheral T cells that underwent clonal expansion was not determined. After ivuxolimab, more expanded clones were found on average in CD8+ T cells than in CD4+ T cells.

Here the chain combines TRBV7-6 and TRBJ2-1; the D gene remains uncertain. Source: CD4+ or CD8+ T cells sorted from blood, taken in a trial of the OX40 agonist ivuxolimab. The TCR sequence derives from an adult with an advanced solid tumor such as melanoma, head and neck, liver or kidney cancer. At the DNA level, the sequence is TGTGCCAGCAGCTTAGGGCAGGCGGATGAGCAGTTCTTC. It translates to CASSLGQADEQFF.